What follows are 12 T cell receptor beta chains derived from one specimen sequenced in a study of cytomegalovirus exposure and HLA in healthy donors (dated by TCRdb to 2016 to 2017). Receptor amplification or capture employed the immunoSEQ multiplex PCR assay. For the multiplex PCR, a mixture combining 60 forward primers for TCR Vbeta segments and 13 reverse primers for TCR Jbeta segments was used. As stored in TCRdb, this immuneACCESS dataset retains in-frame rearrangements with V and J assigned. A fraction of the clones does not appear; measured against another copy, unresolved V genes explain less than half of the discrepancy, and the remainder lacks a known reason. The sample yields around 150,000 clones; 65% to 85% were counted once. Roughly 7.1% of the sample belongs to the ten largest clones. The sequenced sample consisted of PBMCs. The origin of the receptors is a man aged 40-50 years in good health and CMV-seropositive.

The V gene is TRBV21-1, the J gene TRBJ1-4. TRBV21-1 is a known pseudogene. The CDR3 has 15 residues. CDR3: CASSPGRGLLEKLFF. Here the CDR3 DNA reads TGTGCCAGCAGCCCCGGGCGGGGTCTCCTGGAAAAACTGTTTTTT.

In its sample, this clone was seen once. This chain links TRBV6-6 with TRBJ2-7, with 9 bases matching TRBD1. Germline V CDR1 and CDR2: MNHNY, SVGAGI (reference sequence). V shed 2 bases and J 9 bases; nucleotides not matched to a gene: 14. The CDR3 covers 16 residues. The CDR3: CASSYRIPGTGSRQYF. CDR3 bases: TGTGCCAGCAGTTACCGGATCCCCGGGACAGGGAGTCGGCAGTACTTC.

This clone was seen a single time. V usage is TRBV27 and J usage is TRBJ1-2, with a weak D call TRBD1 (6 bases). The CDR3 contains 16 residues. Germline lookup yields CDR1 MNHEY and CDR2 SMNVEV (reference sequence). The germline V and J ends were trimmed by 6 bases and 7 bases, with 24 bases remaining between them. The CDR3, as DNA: TGTGCCAGCAGATCCCTGCCCGGGGGGCGGGGGTCTGGCTACACCTTC. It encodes CASRSLPGGRGSGYTF.

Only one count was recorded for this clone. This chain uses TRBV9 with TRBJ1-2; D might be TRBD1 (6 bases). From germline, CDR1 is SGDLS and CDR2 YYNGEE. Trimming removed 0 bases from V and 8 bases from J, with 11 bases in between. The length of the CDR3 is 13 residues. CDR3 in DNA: TGTGCCAGCAGCGTAGATGACAGGCGGGGCTACACCTTC. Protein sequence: CASSVDDRRGYTF. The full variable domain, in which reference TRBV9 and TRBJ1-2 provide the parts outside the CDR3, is DSGVTQTPKHLITATGQRVTLRCSPRSGDLSVYWYQQSLDQGLQFLIQYYNGEERAKGNILERFSAQQFPDLHSELNLSSLELGDSALYFCASSVDDRRGYTFGSGTRLTVV.

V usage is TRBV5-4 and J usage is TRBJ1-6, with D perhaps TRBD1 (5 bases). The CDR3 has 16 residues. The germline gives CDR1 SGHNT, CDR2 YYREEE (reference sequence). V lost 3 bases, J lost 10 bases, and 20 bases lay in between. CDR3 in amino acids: CASSSTDASKGSPLHF. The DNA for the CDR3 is TGTGCCAGCAGCTCGACTGACGCGTCTAAGGGGTCACCCCTCCACTTT.

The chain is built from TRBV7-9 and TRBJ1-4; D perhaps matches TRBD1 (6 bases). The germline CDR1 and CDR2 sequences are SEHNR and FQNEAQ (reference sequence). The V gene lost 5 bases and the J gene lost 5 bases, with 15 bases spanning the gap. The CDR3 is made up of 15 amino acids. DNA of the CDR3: TGTGCCAGCAGCCCAGAGGGGGTAGGGAATGAAAAACTGTTTTTT. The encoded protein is CASSPEGVGNEKLFF.

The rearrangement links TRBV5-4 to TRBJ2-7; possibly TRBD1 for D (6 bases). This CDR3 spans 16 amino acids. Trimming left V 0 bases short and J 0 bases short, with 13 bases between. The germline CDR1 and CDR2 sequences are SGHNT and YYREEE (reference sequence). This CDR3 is CASSLGGQKSSYEQYF. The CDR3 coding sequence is TGTGCCAGCAGCTTGGGTGGACAGAAGAGCTCCTACGAGCAGTACTTC.

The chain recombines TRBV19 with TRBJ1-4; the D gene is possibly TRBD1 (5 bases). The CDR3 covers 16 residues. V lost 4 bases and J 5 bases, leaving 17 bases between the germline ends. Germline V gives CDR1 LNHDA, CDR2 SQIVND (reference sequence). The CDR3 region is CASSTPLEGRNEKLFF. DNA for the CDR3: TGTGCCAGTAGTACCCCTTTGGAGGGGCGAAATGAAAAACTGTTTTTT.

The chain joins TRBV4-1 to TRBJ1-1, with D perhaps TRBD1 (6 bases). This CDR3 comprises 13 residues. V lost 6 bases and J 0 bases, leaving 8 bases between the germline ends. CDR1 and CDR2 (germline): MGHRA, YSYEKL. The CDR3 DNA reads TGCGCCAGCAGAGGGGGGGTGAACACTGAAGCTTTCTTT. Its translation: CASRGGVNTEAFF.

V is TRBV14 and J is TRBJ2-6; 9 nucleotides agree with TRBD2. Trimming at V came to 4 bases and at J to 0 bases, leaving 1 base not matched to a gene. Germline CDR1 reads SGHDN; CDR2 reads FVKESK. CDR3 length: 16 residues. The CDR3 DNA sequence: TGTGCCAGCAGCCGACTAGCGGCCTCTGGGGCCAACGTCCTGACTTTC. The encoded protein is CASSRLAASGANVLTF.

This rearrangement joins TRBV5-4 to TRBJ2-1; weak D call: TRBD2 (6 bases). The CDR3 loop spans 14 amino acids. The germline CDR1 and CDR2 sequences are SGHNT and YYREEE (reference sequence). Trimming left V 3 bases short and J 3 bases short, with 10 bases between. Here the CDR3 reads CASSWRGGYNEQFF. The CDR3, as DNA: TGTGCCAGCAGCTGGCGGGGAGGCTACAATGAGCAGTTCTTC.

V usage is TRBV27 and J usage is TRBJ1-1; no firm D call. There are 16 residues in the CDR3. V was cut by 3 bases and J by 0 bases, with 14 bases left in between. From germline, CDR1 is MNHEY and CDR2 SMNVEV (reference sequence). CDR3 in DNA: TGTGCCAGCAGTTTCCGCCAGGCACTCCTGAACACTGAAGCTTTCTTT. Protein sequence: CASSFRQALLNTEAFF.